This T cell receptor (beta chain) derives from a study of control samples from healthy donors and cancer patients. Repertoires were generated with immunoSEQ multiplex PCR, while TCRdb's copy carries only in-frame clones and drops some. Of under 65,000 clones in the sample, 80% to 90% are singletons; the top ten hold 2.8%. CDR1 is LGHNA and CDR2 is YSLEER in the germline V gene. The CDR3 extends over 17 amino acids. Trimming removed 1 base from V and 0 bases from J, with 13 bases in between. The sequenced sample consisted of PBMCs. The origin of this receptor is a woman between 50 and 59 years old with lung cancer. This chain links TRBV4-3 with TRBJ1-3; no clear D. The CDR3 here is CASSQAATPSSGNTIYF. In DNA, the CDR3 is TGCGCCAGCAGCCAAGCCGCCACCCCAAGCTCTGGAAACACCATATATTTT.